This T cell receptor (beta chain) was sequenced during a study of cytomegalovirus exposure and HLA in healthy donors. General study results and limits: Reports described diagnosis of cytomegalovirus status by the classifier as highly specific and sensitive.

It was with 60 Vbeta and 13 Jbeta primers that the PCR ran. Some clones are missing from TCRdb's copy, which holds only in-frame ones; the method was immunoSEQ multiplex PCR. This repertoire shows more than 80,000 clones, around 66% found once; its top ten account for approximately 16%. Concerning this clone itself: Its specificity is not known.

The CDR3 covers 14 residues. What was sequenced was PBMCs. This TCR was recovered from a woman in her forties in good health and CMV-seropositive. The chain uses TRBV21-1 and TRBJ1-5. TRBV21-1 is a pseudogene segment. The CDR3 DNA reads as TGTGCCAGCACCGACTTACCGAACAATCAGCCCCAGCATTTT. As protein: CASTDLPNNQPQHF.